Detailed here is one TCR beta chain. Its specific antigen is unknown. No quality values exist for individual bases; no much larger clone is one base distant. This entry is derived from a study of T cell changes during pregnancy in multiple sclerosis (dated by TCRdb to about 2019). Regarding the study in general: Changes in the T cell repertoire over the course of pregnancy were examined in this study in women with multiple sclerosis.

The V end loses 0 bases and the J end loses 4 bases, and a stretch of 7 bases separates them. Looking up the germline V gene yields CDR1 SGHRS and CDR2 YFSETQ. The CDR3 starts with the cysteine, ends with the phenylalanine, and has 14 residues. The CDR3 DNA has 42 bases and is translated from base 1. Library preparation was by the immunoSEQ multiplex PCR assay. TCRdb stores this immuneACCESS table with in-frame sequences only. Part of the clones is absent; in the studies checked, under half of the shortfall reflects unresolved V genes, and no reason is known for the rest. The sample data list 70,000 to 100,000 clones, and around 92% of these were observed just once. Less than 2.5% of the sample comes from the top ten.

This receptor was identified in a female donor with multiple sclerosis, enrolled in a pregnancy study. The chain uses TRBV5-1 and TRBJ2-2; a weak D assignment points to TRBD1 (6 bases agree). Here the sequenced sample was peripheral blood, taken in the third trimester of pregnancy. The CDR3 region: CASSLGGGTGELFF. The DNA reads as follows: TGCGCCAGCAGCTTGGGAGGGGGCACCGGGGAGCTGTTTTTT.